This T cell receptor (beta chain) was captured by sequencing in a study of beta chain features in type 1 diabetes. Study-wide context: All samples together contributed 95 million to 110 million sorted cells for examination.

Every bit of the isolated RNA underwent reverse transcription, so sequencing read expressed TCRB transcripts. Generated by immunoSEQ multiplex PCR, the TCRdb table keeps only in-frame clones and is missing some. The sample records some 190,000 clones, around 8% being singletons. Details on this clone: Its specificity is not known.

Study results and limitations: The study found moderately but significantly shorter TCRB CDR3s in all four CD4+ subsets of Type 1 diabetes patients. PCR might pick shorter templates more often, in the same way for patients and controls. Insertions were fewer and deletions more numerous at VDJ junctions in type 1 diabetes patients.

CDR1 is MNHEY and CDR2 is SVGAGI in the germline V gene. The germline V and J ends were trimmed by 6 bases and 4 bases, with 18 bases remaining between them. The CDR3 consists of 15 residues. This chain joins TRBV6-5 and TRBJ1-2; D might be TRBD1 (5 bases). The sample consisted of central memory CD4+ T cells from blood. This TCR derives from a woman in her 40s with type 1 diabetes. This CDR3 reads CASSKYSRDRYGYTF. For the CDR3, the DNA is TGTGCCAGCAGCAAATATTCCAGGGATCGCTATGGCTACACCTTC.